These T cell receptor beta chains were read from a single sample in a study of T cell responses to AZD1222 COVID-19 vaccine. The repertoire was sequenced with immunoSEQ multiplex PCR; TCRdb's copy has only in-frame clones and lacks some. Here the sample spans some 130,000 clones, 89% being singletons. The sample here was peripheral blood, taken on day 0 of AZD1222 vaccination. These receptors were collected from an adult in good health. Both conserved end residues are part of each CDR3. A D gene is named only where the DNA matches it firmly. Not every row has a clone size; where given, it reads once, few, many or a size class.

DNA	CDR3	V	J	size	D
TGTGCCGCCAGCAAGAACTCTAACTATGGCTACACCTTC	CAASKNSNYGYTF	TRBV12-3/TRBV12-4	TRBJ1-2	once	.
TGTGCCAGCAGCATAGACAGAACAACTAATGAAAAACTGTTTTTT	CASSIDRTTNEKLFF	TRBV5-5	TRBJ1-4	.	.
TGTGCCAGCAGTCGAGGGCGGGCTGAAGCTTTCTTT	CASSRGRAEAFF	TRBV6-5	TRBJ1-1	few	.
TGTGCCAGCTCCCCGGATAGTTCCGAGCAGTACTTC	CASSPDSSEQYF	TRBV18	TRBJ2-7	.	.
TGTGCCAGCAGCACCACCGGGACCTCCTACGAGCAGTACTTC	CASSTTGTSYEQYF	TRBV5-8	TRBJ2-7	.	.
TGTGCCAGCAGCCCTGATTGGGGTCAGCCCCAGCATTTT	CASSPDWGQPQHF	TRBV12-3/TRBV12-4	TRBJ1-5	.	.
TGTGCCAGCAGTTACACGACAGGAAATAACTATGGCTACACCTTC	CASSYTTGNNYGYTF	TRBV6-2/TRBV6-3	TRBJ1-2	.	.
TGCGCCAGCAGCTCCCGACAAGCCCGTACAACTGAAGCTTTCTTT	CASSSRQARTTEAFF	TRBV5-1	TRBJ1-1	.	.
TGTGCCAGCAGCCAGTCCCCCGACTGGGGAACTGAAGCTTTCTTT	CASSQSPDWGTEAFF	TRBV3-1/TRBV3-2	TRBJ1-1	.	.
TGCGCCAGCAGTTCGACAGGCTTCGAGCAGTACTTC	CASSSTGFEQYF	TRBV10-1	TRBJ2-7	.	.
TGTGCCAGCAGTTTATTTGGGGGGTCCTATGGCTACACCTTC	CASSLFGGSYGYTF	TRBV28	TRBJ1-2	.	.
TGCGCCAGCAGCCATTCGGGGTCCGACTATGGCTACACCTTC	CASSHSGSDYGYTF	TRBV5-1	TRBJ1-2	once	.
TGTGCTAGTGGCACCCCGGAGAGAGACAATGAGCAGTTCTTC	CASGTPERDNEQFF	TRBV12-5	TRBJ2-1	.	.
TGTGCCAGCAGCTCAAGGCTATACACCGGGGAGCTGTTTTTT	CASSSRLYTGELFF	TRBV5-4	TRBJ2-2	.	.
TGCGCCAGCCACGGACAGGGGAGCCCTGAAGCTTTCTTT	CASHGQGSPEAFF	TRBV5-1	TRBJ1-1	.	TRBD1
TGTGCCAGCAGTCTCCTACTAGACCCACAAGGAGGAGGGTCCTATAATTCACCCCTCCACTTT	CASSLLLDPQGGGSYNSPLHF	TRBV6-2/TRBV6-3	TRBJ1-6	.	.
TGCGCCAGCAGCCCTACCCCCACCCTTAGCAATCAGCCCCAGCATTTT	CASSPTPTLSNQPQHF	TRBV5-1	TRBJ1-5	once	.
TGTGCCAGCAGTTCGCCTTACGAGCAGTACTTC	CASSSPYEQYF	TRBV28	TRBJ2-7	few	.
TGCAGCGTTGTTGGGGGAGGGACTGAAGCTTTCTTT	CSVVGGGTEAFF	TRBV29-1	TRBJ1-1	once	.
TGTGCCAGCAGCAATCTATTGACAGGCGCTGAAGCTTTCTTT	CASSNLLTGAEAFF	TRBV21-1	TRBJ1-1	.	.
TGCAGCGTTGAAGGGTCGGGGTACACCGGGGAGCTGTTTTTT	CSVEGSGYTGELFF	TRBV29-1	TRBJ2-2	.	.
TGTGCCAGTAGCGGATGGGAGGGCTACGAGCAGTACTTC	CASSGWEGYEQYF	TRBV19	TRBJ2-7	.	TRBD2
TGTGCCAGCAGCCCCCCAGTAGGTGACAGGGTGGCCTATGGCTACACCTTC	CASSPPVGDRVAYGYTF	TRBV7-9	TRBJ1-2	.	TRBD1
TGTGCCAGCAGTTATCAGGGTAATCAGCCCCAGCATTTT	CASSYQGNQPQHF	TRBV6-2/TRBV6-3	TRBJ1-5	.	.
TGCGCCAGCGCTAGGGACTCACAAACCGGAGCTTTCTTT	CASARDSQTGAFF	TRBV5-1	TRBJ1-1	.	.
TGTGCCAGCAGCTGGGGACTAGCGGGGGGCGTTAATAATGAGCAGTTCTTC	CASSWGLAGGVNNEQFF	TRBV7-2	TRBJ2-1	.	TRBD2